Listed here is a single T cell receptor (beta chain). Its specificity is not known. MiXCR, run by TCRdb on the 5' RACE reads, gives a single entry per CDR3 protein. This table holds hundreds of thousands of distinct CDR3 sequences, less than 7% found once. The sample comes from a study of identical twins. Every donor was a healthy Caucasian. Study observations and caveats: Conclusions leaned on cross-sectional statistical analysis and did not track the same donors over time. Beta clonotypes that were abundant in cord blood contained fewer insertions, a pattern absent from memory repertoires.

CDR3 size: 16 residues. The germline CDR1 and CDR2 sequences are LNHDA and SQIVND (reference sequence). Trimming shortened V by 2 bases and J by 1 base, and 14 bases separated the two germline ends. The sample was naive T cells sorted from blood. This TCR came from a man aged 18 to 30 in good health. The J gene is TRBJ1-1, the V gene TRBV19, with D unresolved. CDR3 sequence: CASSIRAGRRNTEAFF. The CDR3 bases are TGTGCCAGTAGTATAAGGGCTGGACGGAGGAACACTGAAGCTTTCTTT.